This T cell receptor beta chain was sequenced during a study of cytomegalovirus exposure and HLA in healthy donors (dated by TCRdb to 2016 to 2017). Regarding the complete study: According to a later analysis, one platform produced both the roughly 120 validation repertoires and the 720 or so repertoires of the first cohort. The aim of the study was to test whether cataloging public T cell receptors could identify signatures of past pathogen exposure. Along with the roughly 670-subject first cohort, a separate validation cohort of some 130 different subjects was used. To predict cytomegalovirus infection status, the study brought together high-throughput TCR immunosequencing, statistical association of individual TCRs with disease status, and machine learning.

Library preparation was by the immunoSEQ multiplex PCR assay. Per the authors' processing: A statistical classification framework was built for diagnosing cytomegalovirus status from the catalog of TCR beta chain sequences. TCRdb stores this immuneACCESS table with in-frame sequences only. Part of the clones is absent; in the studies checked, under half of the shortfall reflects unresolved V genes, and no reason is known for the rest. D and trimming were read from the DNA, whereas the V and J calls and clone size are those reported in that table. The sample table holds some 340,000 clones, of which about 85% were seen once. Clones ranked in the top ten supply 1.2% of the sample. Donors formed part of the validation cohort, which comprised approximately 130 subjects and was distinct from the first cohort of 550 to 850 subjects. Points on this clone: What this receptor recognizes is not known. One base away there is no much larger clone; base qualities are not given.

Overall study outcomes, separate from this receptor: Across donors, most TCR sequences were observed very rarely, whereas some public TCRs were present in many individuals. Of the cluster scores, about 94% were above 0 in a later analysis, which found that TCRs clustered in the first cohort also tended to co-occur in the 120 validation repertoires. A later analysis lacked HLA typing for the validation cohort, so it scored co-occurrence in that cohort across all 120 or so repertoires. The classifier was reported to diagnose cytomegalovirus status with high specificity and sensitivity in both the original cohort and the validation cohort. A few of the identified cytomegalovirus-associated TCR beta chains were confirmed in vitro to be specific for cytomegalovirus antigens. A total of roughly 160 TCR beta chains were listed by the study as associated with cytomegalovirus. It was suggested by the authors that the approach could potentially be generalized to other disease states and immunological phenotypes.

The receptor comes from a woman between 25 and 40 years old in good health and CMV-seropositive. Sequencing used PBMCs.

The bases read TGTGCCTGGAGTGAAGGGGGCACTGAAGCTTTCTTT. This translates into CAWSEGGTEAFF. The chain is made from TRBV30 and TRBJ1-1; a tentative D call is TRBD1 (6 bases match). Cut back by 1 base and 4 bases, the V and J ends lie 7 bases apart. CDR3 length: 12 amino acids, cysteine to phenylalanine. Only the CDR3 DNA is retained, 36 bases long and in frame from the first base. Sequences GTSNPN (CDR1) and SVGIG (CDR2) are obtained from the germline V gene (reference sequence).